Presented here are 2 T cell receptor beta chains from one specimen sequenced in a study of immune heterogeneity within non-small cell lung tumors. Genomic DNA extracted from bulk tumor tissue served as template. A total of approximately 600 ng was used per sample. Surgery yielded several widely spaced biopsies per primary tumor. Patients underwent curative surgery for untreated, newly diagnosed non-small cell lung cancer. Multiplex PCR with 32 V and 13 J primers amplified TCR beta CDR3. A single record per CDR3 protein comes from TCRdb applying MiXCR to the multiplex PCR reads. The repertoire has 5,500 to 6,500 distinct CDR3 sequences, 20% to 25% of them found once; the top ten carry around 8.6%. Sequenced material: lung tumor tissue. These receptors were obtained from a man in his 70s with non-small cell lung cancer.

By share, this clonotype ranks as medium-sized (0.01 to 0.1%). This chain links TRBV11-2 with TRBJ2-2; D gene ambiguous. CDR1 and CDR2 from the germline V gene are SGHAT and FQNNGV. V dropped 8 bases and J dropped 5 bases, with 18 bases sitting between them. The CDR3 has 15 residues. CDR3: CASFSQSIRTGELFF. The DNA for the CDR3 is TGTGCCAGCTTCAGTCAGTCAATAAGGACCGGGGAGCTGTTTTTT. Based on the CDR3 plus reference TRBV11-2 and TRBJ2-2, the full variable domain is EAGVAQSPRYKIIEKRQSVAFWCNPISGHATLYWYQQILGQGPKLLIQFQNNGVVDDSQLPKDRFSAERLKGVDSTLKIQPAKLEDSAVYLCASFSQSIRTGELFFGEGSRLTVL.

This clonotype ranks as medium-sized. The V call is TRBV9, the J call TRBJ2-7, with D unresolved. V shed 3 bases and J shed 3 bases, with 10 bases lying between them. Per germline, CDR1 SGDLS and CDR2 YYNGEE. The CDR3 covers 13 residues. CDR3 in amino acids: CASSGPPRYEQYF. The CDR3 nucleotides read TGTGCCAGCAGCGGCCCCCCCCGCTACGAGCAGTACTTC.